This T cell receptor (beta chain) was sequenced for a study of blood T cell repertoires in COVID-19. Study-level information: Acute and convalescent COVID-19 specimens originated in the United States, Italy and Spain. In each case, the material was cDNA or gDNA derived from T cells, B-cell-depleted T cells, or PBMCs.

Study processing details: Reference gene primers were amplified, and this amplification served to estimate nucleated cell counts. Profiled with immunoSEQ multiplex PCR; TCRdb holds only in-frame clones, not every one. V and J calls and clone size come straight from that table; D and trimming were deduced from the DNA. Among 120,000 to 150,000 clones listed, 88% were seen once. The CDR3 extends over 12 amino acids. CDR1 is LNHDA, CDR2 SQIVND, per germline (reference sequence). Between the trimmed V and J ends, which lost 3 bases and 9 bases, there was a span of 11 bases. The chain carries TRBV19 and TRBJ1-1; D is unclear. The sequence came from a middle-aged man with active or convalescent COVID-19. The source material was peripheral blood. The CDR3 spells CASSIGSYQAFF. The DNA for the CDR3 is TGTGCCAGTAGTATTGGTTCCTACCAAGCTTTCTTT. The full variable domain, rest sourced from reference TRBV19 and TRBJ1-1, is DGGITQSPKYLFRKEGQNVTLSCEQNLNHDAMYWYRQDPGQGLRLIYYSQIVNDFQKGDIAEGYSVSREKKESFPLTVTSAQKNPTAFYLCASSIGSYQAFFGQGTRLTVV.